Following are 5 T cell receptor beta chains from one sample sequenced in a study of blood T cell repertoires in COVID-19. This table comes from immunoSEQ multiplex PCR, and its TCRdb copy is limited to in-frame clones, with some not included. The table has 360,000 or so clones, roughly nine tenths seen once. Source material: peripheral blood. The source is a woman aged 55-69 years with COVID-19, enrolled during active disease.

Note on this clone: A junction boundary mismatches the germline segment, possibly from a read error. The J gene is TRBJ2-1, the V gene TRBV6-5; TRBD2 aligns across 14 bases. CDR3 length: 16 amino acids. Germline V gives CDR1 MNHEY, CDR2 SVGAGI. The DNA of the CDR3 is TGTGCCAGCAGTTACCCGGGACTAGCGGGGGCAGATGAGCAGCTCTTC. It codes for CASSYPGLAGADEQLF.

The chain uses TRBV19 and TRBJ1-6, with D perhaps matching TRBD1 (6 bases). The CDR3 has 17 amino acids. Trimming took 1 base from V and 9 from J, leaving 19 bases between them. Germline V lookup: CDR1 LNHDA, CDR2 SQIVND (reference sequence). The CDR3 coding sequence is TGTGCCAGTAGTATAGTCAAAGGGACAAAAGGAGGTTCACCCCTCCACTTT. Amino acid sequence: CASSIVKGTKGGSPLHF.

This clone was seen more than once but under ten times. The chain links TRBV15 to TRBJ2-3, with 8 bases that match TRBD1. CDR1 and CDR2 (germline): LNHNV, YYDKDF (reference sequence). There are 16 residues in the CDR3. V lost 5 bases and J lost 2; bases outside the gene matches: 9. This chain's CDR3 is CATSVRGREDTDTQYF. DNA of the CDR3: TGTGCCACCAGCGTCAGGGGGCGCGAAGACACAGATACGCAGTATTTT. The complete variable domain, with remaining parts taken from reference TRBV15 and TRBJ2-3, reads DAMVIQNPRYQVTQFGKPVTLSCSQTLNHNVMYWYQQKSSQAPKLLFHYYDKDFNNEADTPDNFQSRRPNTSFCFLDIRSPGLGDTAMYLCATSVRGREDTDTQYFGPGTRLTVL.

This clone was counted a single time. The chain is built from TRBV11-2 and TRBJ1-2, with 7 bases identical to TRBD1. With V trimmed by 0 bases and J by 2 bases, 6 bases remained unmatched. This CDR3 region has 16 residues. The germline CDR1 and CDR2 sequences are SGHAT and FQNNGV. Here the CDR3 DNA reads TGTGCCAGCAGCTTAGAACCCGGGACAGCCAACTATGGCTACACCTTC. This translates into CASSLEPGTANYGYTF.

The chain carries TRBV4-1 and TRBJ1-2, with a weak D call TRBD1 (6 bases). CDR1 is MGHRA, CDR2 YSYEKL, per germline. V lost 2 bases to trimming and J lost 0 bases, with 19 bases between them. The CDR3 spans 18 residues. The CDR3 DNA sequence: TGCGCCAGCAGCCAAAGAGCTGGGACATCGAGAGCTAACTATGGCTACACCTTC. Its translation: CASSQRAGTSRANYGYTF.